This T cell receptor (beta chain) came from a study of post-analysis software for immune sequencing data. The wider study: In terms of disease course, relapsing-remitting, secondary progressive and progressive-relapsing multiple sclerosis were included. Findings of the study overall: Same-batch samples co-clustered strongly by F measure. Relative to controls, patients had several TRBV segments at higher frequency, with TRBV5-6, TRBV5-1 and TRBV20-1 among these. People with multiple sclerosis had a significantly lower normalized Chao1 diversity than controls did.

About this clonotype: The antigen remains unidentified.

V was pared by 5 bases and J by 4 bases, with 9 bases between. CDR1 is MDHEN, CDR2 SYDVKM, per germline. This CDR3 comprises 12 residues. Sequencing libraries made from TCR beta cDNA carried unique molecular identifiers. MiXCR, run by TCRdb on the PCR reads, gives a single entry per CDR3 protein. Here the sample spans 430,000 or so distinct CDR3 sequences, approximately 39% being singletons. The receptor's source is a girl aged 2-10 years with multiple sclerosis. The chain recombines TRBV28 with TRBJ2-7; D call uncertain. The sample was blood. CDR3 DNA sequence: TGTGCCAGCAGTCCGAGGTTTTACGAGCAGTACTTC. It translates to CASSPRFYEQYF.